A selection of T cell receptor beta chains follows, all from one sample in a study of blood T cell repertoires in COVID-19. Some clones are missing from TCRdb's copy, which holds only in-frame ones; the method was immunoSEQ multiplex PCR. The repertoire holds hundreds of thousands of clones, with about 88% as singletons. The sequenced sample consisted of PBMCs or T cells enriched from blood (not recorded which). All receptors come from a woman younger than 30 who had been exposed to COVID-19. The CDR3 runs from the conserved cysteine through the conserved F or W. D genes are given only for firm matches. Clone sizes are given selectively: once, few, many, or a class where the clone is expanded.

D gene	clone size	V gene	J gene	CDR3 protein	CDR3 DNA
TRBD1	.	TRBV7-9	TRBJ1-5	CASSLTGGTGNQPQHF	TGTGCCAGCAGCTTAACGGGGGGGACAGGCAATCAGCCCCAGCATTTT
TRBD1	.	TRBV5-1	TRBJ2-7	CASSLGDRGGEQYF	TGCGCCAGCAGCTTGGGGGACAGGGGAGGCGAGCAGTACTTC
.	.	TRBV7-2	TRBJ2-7	CASSRTTDYEQYF	TGTGCCAGCAGCCGCACGACTGACTACGAGCAGTACTTC
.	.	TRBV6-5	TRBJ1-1	CASRGGSFGEAFF	TGTGCCAGCAGGGGAGGATCCTTCGGGGAAGCTTTCTTT
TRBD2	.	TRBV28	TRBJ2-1	CASSLGGGLRNEQFF	TGTGCCAGCAGTTTAGGCGGGGGGTTAAGGAATGAGCAGTTCTTC
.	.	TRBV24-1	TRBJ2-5	CATSDSEETQYF	TGTGCCACCAGTGACTCAGAAGAGACCCAGTACTTC
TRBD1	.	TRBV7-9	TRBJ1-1	CASSPKSDRDRITEAFF	TGTGCCAGCAGCCCCAAGTCCGACAGGGACAGGATCACTGAAGCTTTCTTT
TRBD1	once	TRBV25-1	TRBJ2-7	CASSDPRTGGSHEQYF	TGTGCCAGCAGTGACCCCCGGACAGGGGGGTCTCACGAGCAGTACTTC
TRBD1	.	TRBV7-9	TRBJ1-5	CASSPGQGTQPQHF	TGTGCCAGCAGCCCCGGACAGGGGACTCAGCCCCAGCATTTT
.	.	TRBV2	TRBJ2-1	CASHRGISYNEQFF	TGTGCCTCCCACCGGGGTATCTCCTACAATGAGCAGTTCTTC
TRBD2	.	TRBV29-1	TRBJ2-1	CSTGIGLAGKNEQFF	TGCAGCACCGGAATCGGACTAGCGGGAAAGAATGAGCAGTTCTTC
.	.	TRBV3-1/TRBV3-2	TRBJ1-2	CASSQDLDSGKANYGYTF	TGTGCCAGCAGCCAAGATCTCGACAGTGGGAAAGCTAACTATGGCTACACCTTC
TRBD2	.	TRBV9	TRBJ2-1	CASSAAGTSFDEQFF	TGTGCCAGCAGCGCGGCCGGGACTAGCTTTGATGAGCAGTTCTTC
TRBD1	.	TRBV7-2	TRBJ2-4	CASSLGTGVNIQYF	TGTGCCAGCAGCTTAGGGACAGGGGTTAACATTCAGTACTTC
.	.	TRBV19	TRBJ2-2	CASSDRFGELFF	TGTGCCAGTAGTGACAGGTTCGGGGAGCTGTTTTTT
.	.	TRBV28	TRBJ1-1	CASSPGGAPTEAFF	TGTGCCAGCAGCCCGGGTGGGGCCCCCACTGAAGCTTTCTTT
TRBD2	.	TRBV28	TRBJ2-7	CASSLSGGTRLYEQYF	TGTGCCAGCAGTTTATCCGGGGGGACCCGACTCTACGAGCAGTACTTC
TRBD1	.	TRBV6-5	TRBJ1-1	CASSYSGTDTEAFF	TGTGCCAGCAGTTACTCGGGGACAGACACTGAAGCTTTCTTT
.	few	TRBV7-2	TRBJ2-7	CASSSTFGQSYEQYF	TGTGCCAGCAGCTCAACCTTTGGACAGTCCTACGAGCAGTACTTC
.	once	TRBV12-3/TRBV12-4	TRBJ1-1	CASSFGGTEAFF	TGTGCCAGCAGTTTTGGAGGGACTGAAGCTTTCTTT
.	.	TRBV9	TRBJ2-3	CASSVDSGSTDTQYF	TGTGCCAGCAGCGTAGACAGCGGGAGCACAGATACGCAGTATTTT
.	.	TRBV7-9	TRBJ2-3	CASSAPNLHTQYF	TGTGCCAGCAGCGCCCCAAACCTACATACGCAGTATTTT
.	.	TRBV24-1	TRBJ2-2	CATSDYGHANTGELFF	TGTGCCACCAGTGATTACGGACACGCGAACACCGGGGAGCTGTTTTTT
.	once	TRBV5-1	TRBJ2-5	CASSNRERRETQYF	TGCGCCAGCAGTAACAGGGAAAGGAGAGAGACCCAGTACTTC
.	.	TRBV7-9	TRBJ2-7	CASTKPGAYEQYF	TGTGCCAGCACCAAACCGGGGGCCTACGAGCAGTACTTC
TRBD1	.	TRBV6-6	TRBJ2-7	CASSFNPGGGGYEQYF	TGTGCCAGCAGCTTCAACCCAGGGGGCGGTGGGTACGAGCAGTACTTC
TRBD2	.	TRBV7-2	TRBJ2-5	CASSTSGTSGLLQETQYF	TGTGCCAGCAGCACCTCCGGGACTAGCGGCCTCTTACAAGAGACCCAGTACTTC
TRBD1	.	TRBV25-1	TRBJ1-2	CASSDDRGYGYTF	TGTGCCAGCAGTGACGACAGGGGCTATGGCTACACCTTC
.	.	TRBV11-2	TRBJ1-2	CASNIGVAHYGYTF	TGTGCCAGCAACATCGGAGTAGCCCACTATGGCTACACCTTC
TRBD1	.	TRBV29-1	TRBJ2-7	CSVEDRSNRGHEQYF	TGCAGCGTTGAAGATCGAAGTAACAGGGGTCACGAGCAGTACTTC
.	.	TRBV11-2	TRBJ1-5	CASIPRASQHF	TGTGCCAGCATCCCCAGGGCTTCCCAGCATTTT
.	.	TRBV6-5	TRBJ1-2	CASSGRLYGYTF	TGTGCCAGCAGCGGCAGACTCTATGGCTACACCTTC
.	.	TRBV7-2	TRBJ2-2	CASSGLPRGTGELFF	TGTGCCAGCAGCGGACTGCCCCGGGGAACCGGGGAGCTGTTTTTT
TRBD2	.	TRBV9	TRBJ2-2	CASSAPWAGGITGELFF	TGTGCCAGCAGCGCCCCTTGGGCGGGGGGTATCACCGGGGAGCTGTTTTTT
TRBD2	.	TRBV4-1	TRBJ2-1	CASSQRSRGGGMDEQFF	TGCGCCAGCAGCCAAAGGTCCCGGGGGGGCGGTATGGATGAGCAGTTCTTC
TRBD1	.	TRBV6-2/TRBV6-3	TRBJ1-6	CASSYPLDGTVSSPLHF	TGTGCCAGCAGTTACCCACTTGATGGGACAGTTTCATCACCCCTCCACTTT
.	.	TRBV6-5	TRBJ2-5	CASGTRRDLKETQYF	TGTGCCAGCGGAACTCGACGGGACTTAAAAGAGACCCAGTACTTC
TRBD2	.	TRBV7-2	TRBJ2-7	CASSLATSVSSYEQYF	TGTGCCAGCAGCTTAGCAACTAGCGTAAGCTCCTACGAGCAGTACTTC
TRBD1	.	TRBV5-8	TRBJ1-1	CASSETRGVAFF	TGTGCCAGCAGCGAGACCAGGGGGGTGGCTTTCTTT
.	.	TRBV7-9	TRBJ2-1	CASSLGPRDEQFF	TGTGCCAGCAGCTTAGGGCCACGGGATGAGCAGTTCTTC
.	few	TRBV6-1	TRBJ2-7	CASSEYRSYEQYF	TGTGCCAGCAGTGAATACCGTAGCTACGAGCAGTACTTC
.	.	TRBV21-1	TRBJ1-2	CASSKELSRGSPDNYGYTF	TGTGCCAGCAGCAAAGAGCTCTCCAGGGGCTCCCCGGACAACTATGGCTACACCTTC
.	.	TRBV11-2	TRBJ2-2	CASSLAAGITGELFF	TGTGCCAGCAGCTTAGCAGCAGGGATTACCGGGGAGCTGTTTTTT
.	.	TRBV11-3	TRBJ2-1	CASSHKTITTGIWRQFF	TGTGCCAGCAGCCACAAAACGATTACAACAGGGATTTGGAGGCAGTTCTTC
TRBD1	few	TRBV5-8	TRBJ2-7	CASSPDRVLYEQYF	TGTGCCAGCAGCCCCGACAGGGTCCTCTACGAGCAGTACTTC
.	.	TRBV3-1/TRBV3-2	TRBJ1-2	CASSQGDGGLSYGYTF	TGTGCCAGCAGCCAAGGTGACGGGGGGCTGAGCTATGGCTACACCTTC
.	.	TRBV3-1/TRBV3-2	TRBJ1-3	CATKGRVGNTIYF	TGTGCCACCAAGGGGCGTGTTGGAAACACCATATATTTT
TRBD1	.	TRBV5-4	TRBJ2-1	CASSWPGDRGLDEQFF	TGTGCCAGCAGCTGGCCTGGCGACAGGGGGCTCGATGAGCAGTTCTTC
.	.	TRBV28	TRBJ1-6	CASRRLDNSPLHF	TGTGCCAGCAGAAGACTGGATAACTCACCCCTCCACTTT
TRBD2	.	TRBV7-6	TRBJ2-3	CASSTSSGGSDTQYF	TGTGCCAGCAGCACCTCTAGCGGGGGTTCGGATACGCAGTATTTT
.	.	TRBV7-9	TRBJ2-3	CASSWTSTDTQYF	TGTGCCAGCAGCTGGACTAGCACAGATACGCAGTATTTT
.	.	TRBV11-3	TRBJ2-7	CASSSEQGYEQYF	TGTGCCAGCAGCTCGGAACAGGGCTACGAGCAGTACTTC
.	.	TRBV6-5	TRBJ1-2	CASTRHQLANYGYTF	TGTGCCAGCACTCGACACCAGTTAGCTAACTATGGCTACACCTTC
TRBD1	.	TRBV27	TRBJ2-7	CASTLGTGSYEQYF	TGTGCCAGCACCCTCGGGACAGGCTCCTACGAGCAGTACTTC
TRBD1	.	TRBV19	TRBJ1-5	CASRSDRGQPQHF	TGTGCCAGTAGGTCGGACAGGGGGCAGCCCCAGCATTTT
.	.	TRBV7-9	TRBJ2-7	CASSLSRGTYEQYF	TGTGCCAGCAGCTTAAGTCGGGGTACCTACGAGCAGTACTTC
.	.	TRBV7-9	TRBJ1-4	CASSLGAEEVSNEKLFF	TGTGCCAGCAGCTTAGGGGCAGAAGAAGTCTCTAATGAAAAACTGTTTTTT
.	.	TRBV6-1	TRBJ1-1	CASSEWGGPATEAFF	TGTGCCAGCAGTGAATGGGGGGGCCCGGCCACTGAAGCTTTCTTT
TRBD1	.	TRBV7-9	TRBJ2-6	CASSLGLHRGDSGANVLTF	TGTGCCAGCAGCTTAGGGCTTCACAGGGGGGACTCTGGGGCCAACGTCCTGACTTTC
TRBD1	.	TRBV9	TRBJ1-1	CASSAVLRGEAFF	TGTGCCAGCAGCGCCGTTCTCAGGGGGGAAGCTTTCTTT